This T cell receptor beta chain was captured by sequencing in a study of blood T cell repertoires in COVID-19. The repertoire was sequenced with immunoSEQ multiplex PCR; TCRdb's copy has only in-frame clones and lacks some. Of roughly 210,000 clones in the sample, about nine tenths are singletons; the top ten hold around 7%. CDR3 length: 14 residues. The V and J ends lost 2 bases and 6 bases respectively, with 13 bases between them. Sequenced material: PBMCs or T cells enriched from blood (not recorded which). This sequence joins TRBV23-1 and TRBJ1-1; possibly TRBD1 for D (5 bases). TRBV23-1 is given ORF status, its function remaining uncertain. This clonotype was obtained from a man aged 30 to 45 in a cohort exposed to, infected with or recovered from COVID-19 (not recorded which). CDR3 sequence (DNA): TGCGCCAGCAGTCAAAGCAGGGAGGGTGCTGAAGCTTTCTTT. As protein: CASSQSREGAEAFF.